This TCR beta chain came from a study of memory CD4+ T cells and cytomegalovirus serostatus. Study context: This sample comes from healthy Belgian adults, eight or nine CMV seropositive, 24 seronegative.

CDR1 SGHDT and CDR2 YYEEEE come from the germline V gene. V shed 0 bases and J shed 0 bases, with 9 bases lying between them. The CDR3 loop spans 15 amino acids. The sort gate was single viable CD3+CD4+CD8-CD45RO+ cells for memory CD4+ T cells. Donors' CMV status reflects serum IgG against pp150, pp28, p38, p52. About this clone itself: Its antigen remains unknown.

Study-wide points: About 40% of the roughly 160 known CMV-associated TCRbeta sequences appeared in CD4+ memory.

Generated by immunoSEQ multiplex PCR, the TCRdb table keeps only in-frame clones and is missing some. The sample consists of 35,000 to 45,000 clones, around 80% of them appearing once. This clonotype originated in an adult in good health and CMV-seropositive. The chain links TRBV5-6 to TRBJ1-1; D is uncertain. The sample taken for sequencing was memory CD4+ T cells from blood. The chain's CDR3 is CASSLGVGLNTEAFF. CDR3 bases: TGTGCCAGCAGCTTGGGGGTGGGGTTGAACACTGAAGCTTTCTTT.